One T cell receptor (beta chain) is described in this entry. This record comes from a study of T cells in Graves' hyperthyroidism and ophthalmopathy. Trimming removed 3 bases from V and 0 bases from J, with 23 bases in between. The length of the CDR3 is 19 residues. CDR1 is GTSNPN, CDR2 SVGIG, per germline (reference sequence). Stable disease denoted Graves' hyperthyroidism without ophthalmopathy progression within 18 months. PBMCs were obtained from about 9.9 ml fresh peripheral blood. Amplification of TCR beta CDR3 regions was performed using RNA transcripts as template. During a first-round RT-PCR of the TCR CDR3, the HTBI primer set was used. TCRdb called the multiplex PCR reads again in MiXCR, with one record for every CDR3 protein. The sample lists some 210,000 distinct CDR3 sequences; more than 15% were seen once.

The source is a man aged 45-65 years with Graves' hyperthyroidism. The V gene is TRBV30, the J gene TRBJ1-4, with D perhaps TRBD1 (5 bases). Input material: blood. As DNA, the CDR3 is TGTGCCTGGAGGCCTCAGTCCTCAGGGACCCATGCAACTAATGAAAAACTGTTTTTT. It yields the protein CAWRPQSSGTHATNEKLFF.